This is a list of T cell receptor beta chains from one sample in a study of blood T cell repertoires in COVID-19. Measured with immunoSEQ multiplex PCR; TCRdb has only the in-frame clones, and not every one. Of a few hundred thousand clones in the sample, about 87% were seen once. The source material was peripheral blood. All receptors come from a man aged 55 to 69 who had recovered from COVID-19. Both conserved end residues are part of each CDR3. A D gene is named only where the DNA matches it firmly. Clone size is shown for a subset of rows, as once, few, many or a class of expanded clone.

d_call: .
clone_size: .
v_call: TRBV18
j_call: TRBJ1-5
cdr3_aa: CASSPTPGGPGGNQPQHF
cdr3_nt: TGTGCCAGCTCACCAACTCCGGGTGGGCCAGGGGGCAATCAGCCCCAGCATTTT

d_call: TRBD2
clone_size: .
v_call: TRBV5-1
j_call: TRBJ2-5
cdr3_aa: CASSPQGWGGEETQYF
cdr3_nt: TGCGCCAGCAGCCCCCAAGGTTGGGGGGGGGAAGAGACCCAGTACTTC

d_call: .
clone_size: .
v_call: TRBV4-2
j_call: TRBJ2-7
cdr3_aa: CASSRMGGSYEQYF
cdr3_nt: TGTGCCAGCAGCCGAATGGGGGGATCCTACGAGCAGTACTTC

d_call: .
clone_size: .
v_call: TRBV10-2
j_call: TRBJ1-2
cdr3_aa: CAVHRDGGYTF
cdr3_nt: TGCGCCGTCCACAGGGACGGTGGCTACACCTTC

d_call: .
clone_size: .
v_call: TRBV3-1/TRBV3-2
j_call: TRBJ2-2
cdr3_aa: CASSHQGGYNTGELFF
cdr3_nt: TGTGCCAGCAGCCATCAGGGCGGTTACAACACCGGGGAGCTGTTTTTT

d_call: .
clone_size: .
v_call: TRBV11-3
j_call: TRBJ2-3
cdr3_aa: CASSLDRDTQYF
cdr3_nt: TGTGCCAGCAGCTTAGACAGAGATACGCAGTATTTT

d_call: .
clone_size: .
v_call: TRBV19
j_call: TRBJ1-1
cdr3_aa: CASTLGQGPYTEAFF
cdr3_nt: TGTGCCAGTACATTGGGGCAGGGTCCTTACACTGAAGCTTTCTTT

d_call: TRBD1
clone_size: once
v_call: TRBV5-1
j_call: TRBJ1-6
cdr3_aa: CASSWGTGNNSPLHF
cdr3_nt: TGCGCCAGCAGCTGGGGGACAGGAAATAATTCACCCCTCCACTTT

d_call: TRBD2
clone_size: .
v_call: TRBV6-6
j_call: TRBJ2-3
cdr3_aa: CASIGGGTDTQYF
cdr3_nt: TGTGCCAGCATCGGGGGGGGCACAGATACGCAGTATTTT

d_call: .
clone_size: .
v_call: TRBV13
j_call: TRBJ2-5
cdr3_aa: CASSRQGSSETQYF
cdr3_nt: TGTGCCAGCAGCCGTCAGGGTAGCTCGGAGACCCAGTACTTC

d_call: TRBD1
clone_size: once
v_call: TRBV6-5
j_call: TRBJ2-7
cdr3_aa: CASSSPGGAYEQYF
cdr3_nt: TGTGCCAGCAGTTCCCCAGGGGGTGCCTACGAGCAGTACTTC

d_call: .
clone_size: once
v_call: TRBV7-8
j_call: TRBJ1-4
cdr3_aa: CASSFRGGNEKLFF
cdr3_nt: TGTGCCAGCAGCTTCAGAGGGGGTAATGAAAAACTGTTTTTT

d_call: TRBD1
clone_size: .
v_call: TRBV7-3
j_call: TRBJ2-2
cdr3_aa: CASSSGGNTGELFF
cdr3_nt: TGTGCCAGCAGCTCAGGGGGCAACACCGGGGAGCTGTTTTTT

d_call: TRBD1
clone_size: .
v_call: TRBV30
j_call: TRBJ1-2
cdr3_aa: CAWRRQGVLNYGYTF
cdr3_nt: TGTGCCTGGAGACGACAGGGGGTCCTGAACTATGGCTACACCTTC

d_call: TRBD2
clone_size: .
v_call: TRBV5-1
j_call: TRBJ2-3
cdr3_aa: CASSPPSGGSTDTQYF
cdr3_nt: TGCGCCAGCAGCCCACCTAGCGGGGGGAGCACAGATACGCAGTATTTT

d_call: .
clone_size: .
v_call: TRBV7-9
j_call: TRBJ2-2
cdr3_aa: CASSLSRTGELFF
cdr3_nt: TGTGCCAGCAGCTTATCGAGGACCGGGGAGCTGTTTTTT

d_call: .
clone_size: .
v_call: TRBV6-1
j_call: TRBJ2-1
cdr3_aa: CASSDLGDEQFF
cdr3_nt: TGTGCCAGCAGTGATCTAGGAGACGAGCAGTTCTTC

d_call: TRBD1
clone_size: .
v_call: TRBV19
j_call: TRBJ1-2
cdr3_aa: CASSPGTGGAWGYTF
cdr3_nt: TGTGCCAGTAGTCCAGGGACAGGGGGCGCCTGGGGCTACACCTTC

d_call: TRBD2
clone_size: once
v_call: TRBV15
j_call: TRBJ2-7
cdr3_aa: CATRGLAGPEQYF
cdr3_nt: TGTGCCACCAGGGGACTAGCGGGGCCCGAGCAGTACTTC

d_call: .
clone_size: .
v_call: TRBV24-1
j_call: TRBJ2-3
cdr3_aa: CATSDTTAKDTQYF
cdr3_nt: TGTGCCACCAGTGATACGACAGCTAAAGATACGCAGTATTTT

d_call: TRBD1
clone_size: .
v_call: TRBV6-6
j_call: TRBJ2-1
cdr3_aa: CASSPKGYRDRDNEQFF
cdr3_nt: TGTGCCAGCAGTCCGAAGGGATACCGGGACAGGGACAATGAGCAGTTCTTC

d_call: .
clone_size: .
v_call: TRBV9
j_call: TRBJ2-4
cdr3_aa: CASSVAAGAKNIQYF
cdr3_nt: TGTGCCAGCAGCGTAGCGGCGGGGGCCAAAAACATTCAGTACTTC

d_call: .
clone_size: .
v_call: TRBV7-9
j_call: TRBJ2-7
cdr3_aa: CASSLHGSYEQYF
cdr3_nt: TGTGCCAGCAGCTTACACGGGTCCTACGAGCAGTACTTC

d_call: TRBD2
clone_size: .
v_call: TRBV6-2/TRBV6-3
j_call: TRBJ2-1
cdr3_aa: CASSQTSQNEQFF
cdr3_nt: TGTGCCAGCAGTCAGACTAGCCAAAATGAGCAGTTCTTC

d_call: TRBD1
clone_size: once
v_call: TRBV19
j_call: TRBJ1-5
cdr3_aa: CASRTGTAQNQPQHF
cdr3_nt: TGTGCCAGTAGGACCGGGACAGCACAGAATCAGCCCCAGCATTTT

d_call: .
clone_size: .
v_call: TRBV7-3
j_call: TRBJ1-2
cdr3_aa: CASSSREGRDGYTF
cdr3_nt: TGTGCCAGCAGCTCCCGGGAGGGCAGGGATGGCTACACCTTC

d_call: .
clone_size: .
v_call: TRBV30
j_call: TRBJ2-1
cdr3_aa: CAWKEDSSYNEQFF
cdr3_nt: TGTGCCTGGAAGGAGGATAGCTCCTACAATGAGCAGTTCTTC

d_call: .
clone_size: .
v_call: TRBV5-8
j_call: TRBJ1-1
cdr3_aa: CASSFGQVMNTEAFF
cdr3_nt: TGTGCCAGCAGCTTTGGGCAGGTCATGAACACTGAAGCTTTCTTT

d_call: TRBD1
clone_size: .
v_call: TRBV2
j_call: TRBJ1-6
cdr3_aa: CASSKDRAIYNSPLHF
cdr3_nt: TGTGCCAGCAGCAAAGACAGGGCCATCTATAATTCACCCCTCCACTTT

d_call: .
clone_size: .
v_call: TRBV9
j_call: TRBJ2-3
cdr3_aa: CASSVAGGGTQYF
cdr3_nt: TGTGCCAGCAGCGTAGCAGGCGGAGGTACGCAGTATTTT

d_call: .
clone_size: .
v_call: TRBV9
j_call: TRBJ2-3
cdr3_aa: CASSQRQGKDTDTQYF
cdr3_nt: TGTGCCAGCAGCCAGAGGCAGGGGAAGGACACAGATACGCAGTATTTT

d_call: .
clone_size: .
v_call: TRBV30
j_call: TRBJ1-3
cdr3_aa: CAWIGRDTIYF
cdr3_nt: TGTGCCTGGATTGGCAGGGACACCATATATTTT

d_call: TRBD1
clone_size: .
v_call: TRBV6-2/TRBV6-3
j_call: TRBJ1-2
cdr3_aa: CASSYFSGRGPSNYGYTF
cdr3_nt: TGTGCCAGCAGTTACTTTTCAGGCAGGGGGCCGTCGAACTATGGCTACACCTTC

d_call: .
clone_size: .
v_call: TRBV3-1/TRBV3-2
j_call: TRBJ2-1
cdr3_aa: CASSQVRLASNNEQFF
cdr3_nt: TGTGCCAGCAGCCAAGTAAGGCTAGCCTCAAACAATGAGCAGTTCTTC

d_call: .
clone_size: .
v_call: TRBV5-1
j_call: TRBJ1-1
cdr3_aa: CASSFNRVGALNTEAFF
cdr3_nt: TGCGCCAGCAGCTTCAACAGGGTAGGAGCTTTGAACACTGAAGCTTTCTTT

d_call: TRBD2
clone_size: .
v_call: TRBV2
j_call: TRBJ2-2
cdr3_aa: CASSESGGLNTGELFF
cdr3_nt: TGTGCCAGCAGTGAATCGGGGGGGCTGAACACCGGGGAGCTGTTTTTT

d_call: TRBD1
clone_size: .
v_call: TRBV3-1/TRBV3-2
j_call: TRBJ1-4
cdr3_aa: CASSRNTGGPNEKLFF
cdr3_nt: TGTGCCAGCAGCCGAAACACAGGGGGCCCTAATGAAAAACTGTTTTTT

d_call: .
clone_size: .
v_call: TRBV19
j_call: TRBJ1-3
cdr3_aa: CATSVVSGNTIYF
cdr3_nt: TGTGCCACCTCGGTCGTTTCTGGAAACACCATATATTTT

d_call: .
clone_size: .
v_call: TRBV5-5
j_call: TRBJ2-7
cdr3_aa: CASSMEGALVNEQYF
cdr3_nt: TGTGCCAGCAGTATGGAGGGGGCTCTCGTGAACGAGCAGTACTTC

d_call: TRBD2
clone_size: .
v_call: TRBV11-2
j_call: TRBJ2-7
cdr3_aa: CASSSGGSYEQYF
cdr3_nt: TGTGCCAGCAGCTCGGGGGGGTCTTACGAGCAGTACTTC

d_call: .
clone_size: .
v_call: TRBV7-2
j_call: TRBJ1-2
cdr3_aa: CASSLAPQNYGYTF
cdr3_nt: TGTGCCAGCAGCTTAGCCCCACAGAACTATGGCTACACCTTC

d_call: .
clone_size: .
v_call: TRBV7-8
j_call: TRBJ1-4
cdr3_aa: CASSLGDFNEKLFF
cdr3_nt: TGTGCCAGCAGCTTAGGGGACTTCAATGAAAAACTGTTTTTT

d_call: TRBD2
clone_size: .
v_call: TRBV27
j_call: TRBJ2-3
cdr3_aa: CASSLGLDTDTQYF
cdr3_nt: TGTGCCAGCAGCCTGGGACTAGACACAGATACGCAGTATTTT

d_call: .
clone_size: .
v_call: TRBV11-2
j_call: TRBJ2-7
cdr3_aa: CASTSTSHSYEQYF
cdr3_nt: TGTGCCAGCACCTCGACAAGTCATTCCTACGAGCAGTACTTC

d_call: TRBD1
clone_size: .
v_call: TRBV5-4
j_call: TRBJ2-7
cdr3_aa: CASSQTGTGVGEQYF
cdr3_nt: TGTGCCAGCAGCCAGACCGGGACAGGGGTCGGCGAGCAGTACTTC

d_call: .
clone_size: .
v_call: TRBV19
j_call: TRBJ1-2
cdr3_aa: CASSITVDYGYTF
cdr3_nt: TGTGCCAGTAGTATTACCGTAGACTATGGCTACACCTTC

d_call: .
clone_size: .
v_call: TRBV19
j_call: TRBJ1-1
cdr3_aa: CASSTALVGQTNTEAFF
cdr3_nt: TGTGCCAGTAGTACCGCCCTAGTCGGACAGACTAACACTGAAGCTTTCTTT

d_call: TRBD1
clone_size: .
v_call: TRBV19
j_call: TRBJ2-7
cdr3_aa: CASSFGQGSEQYF
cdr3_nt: TGTGCCAGTAGTTTCGGACAGGGTTCCGAGCAGTACTTC

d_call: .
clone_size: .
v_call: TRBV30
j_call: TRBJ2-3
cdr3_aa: CAWAGLSTTTDTQYF
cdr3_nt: TGTGCCTGGGCCGGATTGTCGACGACAACAGATACGCAGTATTTT

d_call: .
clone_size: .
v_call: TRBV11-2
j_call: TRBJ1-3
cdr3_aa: CASSLGLGTENTIYF
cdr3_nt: TGTGCCAGCAGCTTAGGGCTCGGGACTGAAAACACCATATATTTT

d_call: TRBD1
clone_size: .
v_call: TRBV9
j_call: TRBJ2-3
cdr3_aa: CASSASGGQGVDTQYF
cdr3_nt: TGTGCCAGCAGCGCCAGCGGTGGACAGGGGGTAGATACGCAGTATTTT